The 12 T cell receptor beta chains below were found in one sample sequenced in a study of blood T cell repertoires in COVID-19. The method was immunoSEQ multiplex PCR; TCRdb's version includes in-frame clones alone and lacks a portion of them. The sample has 300,000 to 400,000 clones, approximately 84% seen once; the top ten hold more than 0.9%. Specimen: PBMCs or T cells enriched from blood (not recorded which). Receptors originate from a young woman who had recovered from COVID-19.

V usage is TRBV9 and J usage is TRBJ2-3; the D gene is possibly TRBD2 (6 bases). CDR3 length equals 13 residues. Germline CDR1 and CDR2: SGDLS and YYNGEE. V shed 3 bases and J shed 14 bases, with 19 bases lying between them. CDR3 coding DNA: TGTGCCAGCAGCGCCGTTGTACGGGAGACTTTGTATTTT. Protein sequence: CASSAVVRETLYF.

This chain connects TRBV4-1 to TRBJ2-5; 8 bases align to TRBD2. Germline-derived CDR1 and CDR2 are MGHRA and YSYEKL. The V segment lost 3 bases and the J segment 4 bases; nucleotides outside the gene matches: 13. This CDR3 comprises 17 residues. CDR3 region: CASSQRTGGPYSETQYF. For the CDR3, the DNA is TGCGCCAGCAGCCAGAGAACGGGGGGGCCGTACTCAGAGACCCAGTACTTC.

CDR3 in DNA: TGTGCCAGTAGTATTATCTGGGGGCTAGGTCAGCCCCAGCATTTT. Amino acid sequence: CASSIIWGLGQPQHF. This chain joins TRBV19 and TRBJ1-5; perhaps TRBD1 as D (6 bases). The CDR3 is 15 residues long. V lost 3 bases and J 6 bases, leaving 15 bases between the germline ends. Germline values: CDR1 LNHDA, CDR2 SQIVND (reference sequence).

The chain has TRBV19 and TRBJ1-5; D uncertain. The CDR3 has 13 residues. In germline, CDR1 is LNHDA, CDR2 SQIVND (reference sequence). Between the trimmed V and J ends, which lost 3 bases and 4 bases, there was a span of 7 bases. The CDR3 protein is CASSMPRNQPQHF. The CDR3 DNA is TGTGCCAGTAGTATGCCCAGGAATCAGCCCCAGCATTTT.

This clone was observed once. This specimen includes other DNA sequences encoding the same CDR3. The chain joins TRBV3-1 (or the pseudogene TRBV3-2) to TRBJ2-7; 7 bases are a match to TRBD1. V gave up 5 bases and J gave up 2 bases; unmatched junction bases: 3. The CDR3 has 13 amino acids. The germline CDR1 and CDR2 sequences are LGHDT and YNNKEL (reference sequence). CDR3 region: CASSRTGTYEQYF. The CDR3 region has the DNA TGTGCCAGCAGCAGGACAGGCACCTACGAGCAGTACTTC.

The J gene is TRBJ1-4, the V gene TRBV29-1; the D is unclear. V lost 6 bases to trimming and J lost 8 bases, with 16 bases between them. This CDR3 contains 13 residues. Looked up from germline, CDR1 is SQVTM and CDR2 is ANQGSEA. This CDR3 is CSVANIGGEKLFF. The DNA for the CDR3 is TGCAGCGTCGCCAACATCGGAGGGGAAAAACTGTTTTTT.

This clone occurred once. The chain has TRBV15 and TRBJ1-2; no firm D call. The length of the CDR3 is 15 residues. Germline V CDR1 and CDR2: LNHNV, YYDKDF (reference sequence). V was cut by 0 bases and J by 6 bases, with 14 bases left in between. In DNA form, the CDR3 reads TGTGCCACCAGCAGAGAACAGCTGAGGGAGGATGGCTACACCTTC. This encodes CATSREQLREDGYTF. Complete variable domain (other parts from reference TRBV15 and TRBJ1-2): DAMVIQNPRYQVTQFGKPVTLSCSQTLNHNVMYWYQQKSSQAPKLLFHYYDKDFNNEADTPDNFQSRRPNTSFCFLDIRSPGLGDTAMYLCATSREQLREDGYTFGSGTRLTVV.

The chain is built from TRBV28 and TRBJ1-4; no definite D call. CDR3 length: 14 residues. Germline assignment: CDR1 MDHEN and CDR2 SYDVKM. Trimming left V 4 bases short and J 5 bases short, with 11 bases between. The CDR3 protein is CASSSQLLNEKLFF. CDR3 in DNA: TGTGCCAGCAGTTCACAATTGTTGAATGAAAAACTGTTTTTT.

The rearrangement uses TRBV5-6 and TRBJ1-2; TRBD1 agrees at 12 bases. Trimming at V came to 3 bases and at J to 6 bases, leaving 3 bases not matched to a gene. The germline gives CDR1 SGHDT, CDR2 YYEEEE. The CDR3 runs 14 residues. CDR3 bases: TGTGCCAGCAGCTGGGGGACAGGGGGCGATGGCTACACCTTC. This translates into CASSWGTGGDGYTF.

The J gene is TRBJ1-1, the V gene TRBV5-8, with D tentatively TRBD1 (6 bases). The CDR3 loop spans 15 amino acids. V lost 6 bases, J lost 0 bases, and 15 bases lay in between. CDR1 and CDR2 (germline): SGHTS, YDEGEE. The CDR3 sequence is CASTYGQLMNTEAFF. Written as DNA, the CDR3 is TGTGCCAGCACCTATGGACAGCTCATGAACACTGAAGCTTTCTTT.

This clone was counted a few times. This chain joins TRBV27 and TRBJ1-6; 9 nucleotides align to TRBD1. The CDR3 runs to 14 residues. J lost 9 bases, V lost 6 bases, and 6 bases had no gene match. Germline V lookup: CDR1 MNHEY, CDR2 SMNVEV (reference sequence). CDR3 bases: TGTGCCAGCAGCCGGACAGGGGCGATTTCACCCCTCCACTTT. Its translation: CASSRTGAISPLHF.

This sequence joins TRBV28 and TRBJ1-5; D perhaps matches TRBD1 (5 bases). V shed 7 bases and J shed 6 bases, with 19 bases lying between them. This CDR3 comprises 15 residues. Germline CDR1 and CDR2: MDHEN and SYDVKM. CDR3 sequence reads: CASTLSTRVGQPQHF. The CDR3, as DNA: TGTGCCAGCACCCTTTCTACCAGGGTGGGTCAGCCCCAGCATTTT.